These T cell receptor beta chains were read from a single sample in a study of cytomegalovirus exposure and HLA in healthy donors. The table came from immunoSEQ multiplex PCR; TCRdb's copy has only in-frame clones and leaves some out. The table lists roughly 190,000 clones, about 88% of them singletons. The sequencing sample was made of PBMCs. The origin of the receptors is a woman between 18 and 29 years old in good health and CMV-seronegative. CDR3s include the opening cysteine and the closing phenylalanine or tryptophan. Each record gives: V gene, J gene, D gene, clone size, CDR3 DNA, CDR3 protein. A D gene is named only where the DNA matches it firmly. Only some rows state a clone size, as once, few, many or a class for expanded clones.

V gene: TRBV7-2
J gene: TRBJ1-1
D gene: TRBD1
clone size: NA
CDR3 DNA: TGTGCCAGCAGCTTCCACAGGGGGCGAGGGACTGAAGCTTTCTTT
CDR3 protein: CASSFHRGRGTEAFF

V gene: TRBV6-7
J gene: TRBJ1-1
D gene: NA
clone size: NA
CDR3 DNA: TGTGCCAGCAGTTCCCGGGGACACCAAGGTGGCCACGACACTGAAGCTTTCTTT
CDR3 protein: CASSSRGHQGGHDTEAFF

V gene: TRBV2
J gene: TRBJ1-4
D gene: TRBD1
clone size: NA
CDR3 DNA: TGTGCCAGCAGTGACAGGGGGCGGACTAATGAAAAACTGTTTTTT
CDR3 protein: CASSDRGRTNEKLFF

V gene: TRBV27
J gene: TRBJ1-5
D gene: NA
clone size: NA
CDR3 DNA: TGTGCCAGCAGTTTAGGTGCGGAGTCGGGCAATCAGCCCCAGCATTTT
CDR3 protein: CASSLGAESGNQPQHF

V gene: TRBV6-5
J gene: TRBJ1-1
D gene: NA
clone size: NA
CDR3 DNA: TGTGCCAGCAGTTACGGGACAAAAAACACTGAAGCTTTCTTT
CDR3 protein: CASSYGTKNTEAFF

V gene: TRBV5-1
J gene: TRBJ2-5
D gene: TRBD1
clone size: NA
CDR3 DNA: TGCGCCAGCAGCCTAACACAGGGGGCCGACGAGACCCAGTACTTC
CDR3 protein: CASSLTQGADETQYF

V gene: TRBV19
J gene: TRBJ2-1
D gene: TRBD2
clone size: NA
CDR3 DNA: TGTGCCAGTAGGGGCGGGGGGGTCCACGAGCAGTTCTTC
CDR3 protein: CASRGGGVHEQFF

V gene: TRBV2
J gene: TRBJ2-2
D gene: NA
clone size: NA
CDR3 DNA: TGTGCCAGCAGGCAGGACATCCTCAACACCGGGGAGCTGTTTTTT
CDR3 protein: CASRQDILNTGELFF

V gene: TRBV6-1
J gene: TRBJ2-4
D gene: NA
clone size: once
CDR3 DNA: TGTGCCAGCAGTGAGCATGAGCTGAACATTCAGTACTTC
CDR3 protein: CASSEHELNIQYF

V gene: TRBV11-3
J gene: TRBJ2-7
D gene: NA
clone size: NA
CDR3 DNA: TGTGCCAGCAGCTCCGGGACACACTACGAGCAGTACTTC
CDR3 protein: CASSSGTHYEQYF

V gene: TRBV18
J gene: TRBJ2-7
D gene: NA
clone size: NA
CDR3 DNA: TGTGCCAGCTCACCACAAACTACCTACGAGCAGTACTTC
CDR3 protein: CASSPQTTYEQYF

V gene: TRBV6-5
J gene: TRBJ2-1
D gene: NA
clone size: NA
CDR3 DNA: TGTGCCAGCAGTATGGTGGGGCGAAATGAGCAGTTCTTC
CDR3 protein: CASSMVGRNEQFF

V gene: TRBV5-5
J gene: TRBJ1-6
D gene: NA
clone size: NA
CDR3 DNA: TGTGCCAGCAGCTTGGCCGTCCCTTTCTATAATTCACCCCTCCACTTT
CDR3 protein: CASSLAVPFYNSPLHF

V gene: TRBV5-1
J gene: TRBJ1-1
D gene: TRBD1
clone size: few
CDR3 DNA: TGCGCCAGCAGCCCCGGGACAGTTAACACTGAAGCTTTCTTT
CDR3 protein: CASSPGTVNTEAFF

V gene: TRBV5-6
J gene: TRBJ2-3
D gene: TRBD2
clone size: few
CDR3 DNA: TGTGCCAGCACGCGGGGGGGAAGGTCTGGCACAGATACGCAGTATTTT
CDR3 protein: CASTRGGRSGTDTQYF

V gene: TRBV6-1
J gene: TRBJ2-7
D gene: TRBD2
clone size: once
CDR3 DNA: TGTGCCAGCAGCTTCGCGGGGGACGAGCAGTACTTC
CDR3 protein: CASSFAGDEQYF

V gene: TRBV5-4
J gene: TRBJ2-5
D gene: NA
clone size: NA
CDR3 DNA: TGTGCCAGCAGCTTGGTGACAGCCCGGGAGACCCAGTACTTC
CDR3 protein: CASSLVTARETQYF

V gene: TRBV5-1
J gene: TRBJ2-7
D gene: NA
clone size: NA
CDR3 DNA: TGCGCCAGCAGCTTGGGGAGAGAACTCTACGAGCAGTACTTC
CDR3 protein: CASSLGRELYEQYF

V gene: TRBV29-1
J gene: TRBJ2-7
D gene: TRBD2
clone size: NA
CDR3 DNA: TGCAGCGTGGGACTAGCGGGAGGGCCCGAGCAGTACTTC
CDR3 protein: CSVGLAGGPEQYF

V gene: TRBV19
J gene: TRBJ2-3
D gene: NA
clone size: once
CDR3 DNA: TGTGCCAGTAGTACCCCCTTGTCTAGCACAGATACGCAGTATTTT
CDR3 protein: CASSTPLSSTDTQYF

V gene: TRBV6-5
J gene: TRBJ1-1
D gene: NA
clone size: NA
CDR3 DNA: TGTGCCAGCAGTTTGGGGGCGTCTCTGAACACTGAAGCTTTCTTT
CDR3 protein: CASSLGASLNTEAFF

V gene: TRBV7-8
J gene: TRBJ1-2
D gene: TRBD1
clone size: once
CDR3 DNA: TGTGCCAGCAGCAAGGACAGGGGGCGCGATGGCTACACCTTC
CDR3 protein: CASSKDRGRDGYTF

V gene: TRBV5-8
J gene: TRBJ2-3
D gene: NA
clone size: NA
CDR3 DNA: TGTGCCAGCAGCTTGGTCGGTAGCGGCACAGATACGCAGTATTTT
CDR3 protein: CASSLVGSGTDTQYF

V gene: TRBV6-1
J gene: TRBJ1-1
D gene: TRBD1
clone size: NA
CDR3 DNA: TGTGCCAGCAGAAGTGGACAGGCTGGAGGGCACGCTTTCTTT
CDR3 protein: CASRSGQAGGHAFF

V gene: TRBV18
J gene: TRBJ2-2
D gene: TRBD1
clone size: NA
CDR3 DNA: TGTGCCAGCTCAGCACCCGGGACAGGGAACACCGGGGAGCTGTTTTTT
CDR3 protein: CASSAPGTGNTGELFF

V gene: TRBV7-2
J gene: TRBJ1-2
D gene: TRBD1
clone size: NA
CDR3 DNA: TGTGCCAGCAGCTCGGGACAGACTAACTATGGCTACACCTTC
CDR3 protein: CASSSGQTNYGYTF

V gene: TRBV7-8
J gene: TRBJ2-1
D gene: NA
clone size: NA
CDR3 DNA: TGTGCCAGCAGTTCTAACCAGCGAATTTACAATGAGCAGTTCTTC
CDR3 protein: CASSSNQRIYNEQFF